The 18 T cell receptor beta chains reported below all come from one sample, sequenced in a study of cytotoxic CD8 clonotypes in ibrutinib-treated CLL. Sequencing was performed with immunoSEQ multiplex PCR; in TCRdb, only in-frame clones are kept and a portion is missing. The sample records roughly 250,000 clones, under 75% being singletons. The source was PBMCs, collected after 24 months of ibrutinib treatment. These receptors all stem from a human donor with chronic lymphocytic leukemia.

The genes are TRBV6-4 and TRBJ2-3, with TRBD1 matching 8 bases. The CDR3 covers 16 residues. Germline V lookup: CDR1 MRHNA, CDR2 SNTAGT. V shed 3 bases and J 1 base; nucleotides not matched to a gene: 6. Here the CDR3 reads CASSETQGAGTDTQYF. Here the CDR3 DNA reads TGTGCCAGCAGTGAAACTCAGGGGGCTGGCACAGATACGCAGTATTTT.

This chain links TRBV5-4 with TRBJ2-5; no clear D gene. CDR1 and CDR2 (germline): SGHNT, YYREEE (reference sequence). V was cut by 0 bases and J by 7 bases, with 10 bases left in between. This CDR3 spans 13 amino acids. In DNA form, the CDR3 reads TGTGCCAGCAGCTTGGATGGGGTCGGGACCCAGTACTTC. It is translated as CASSLDGVGTQYF.

The chain joins TRBV4-2 to TRBJ1-2; D is possibly TRBD1 (6 bases). Trimming shortened V by 1 base and J by 8 bases, and 14 bases separated the two germline ends. CDR3 size: 14 residues. The germline V gene encodes CDR1 LGHNA and CDR2 YNFKEQ. Here the CDR3 DNA reads TGTGCCAGCAGCCAAGTTAGGACAGCAGAAGGCTACACCTTC. This sequence encodes CASSQVRTAEGYTF.

The chain uses TRBV7-3 and TRBJ2-7; possible D gene TRBD2, 5 bases. The CDR3 loop spans 13 amino acids. Germline-derived CDR1 and CDR2 are SGHTA and FQGTGA. Trimming took off 5 bases at V and 6 bases at J, with 14 bases between the two ends. The CDR3 DNA is TGTGCCAGCAGCCCCAGGCGAGGGTCCGAGCAGTACTTC. It yields the protein CASSPRRGSEQYF.

The CDR3 spells CASSQPGQTNEKLFF. CDR3 bases: TGCGCCAGCAGCCAGCCGGGACAGACAAATGAAAAACTGTTTTTT. The rearrangement joins TRBV4-1 to TRBJ1-4, with 7 bases aligning to TRBD1. The CDR3 totals 15 residues. The V and J ends lost 3 bases and 5 bases, in that order; junction bases with no gene match: 6. Germline V gene data show CDR1 as MGHRA and CDR2 as YSYEKL.

This chain links TRBV6-5 with TRBJ1-4, with D perhaps matching TRBD1 (6 bases). The CDR3 contains 11 residues. CDR1 and CDR2 from the germline V gene are MNHEY and SVGAGI. V was trimmed by 6 bases and J by 12 bases, leaving 11 bases between them. The CDR3 loop reads CASRYNRELFF. The DNA for the CDR3 is TGTGCCAGCAGGTATAACAGGGAACTGTTTTTT.

This chain joins TRBV5-5 and TRBJ1-5; the D gene is possibly TRBD1 (5 bases). The germline CDR1 and CDR2 sequences are SGHKS and YYEKEE (reference sequence). Deletions cut 4 bases from V and 5 bases from J, with 10 bases between. CDR3 length: 13 amino acids. CDR3 coding DNA: TGTGCCAGCAGCGGCCGGGGGGATCAGCCCCAGCATTTT. It codes for CASSGRGDQPQHF.

The rearrangement uses TRBV7-6 and TRBJ1-2; no clear D. Deletions cut 5 bases from V and 4 bases from J, with 17 bases between. Germline V gives CDR1 SGHVS, CDR2 FNYEAQ. There are 15 residues in the CDR3. The CDR3, as DNA: TGTGCCAGCAGCGTACGTGTGGGCACCATCTATGGCTACACCTTC. Its protein product is CASSVRVGTIYGYTF. The variable domain in full, with the rest retrieved from reference TRBV7-6 and TRBJ1-2, is GAGVSQSPRYKVTKRGQDVALRCDPISGHVSLYWYRQALGQGPEFLTYFNYEAQQDKSGLPNDRFSAERPEGSISTLTIQRTEQRDSAMYRCASSVRVGTIYGYTFGSGTRLTVV.

The rearrangement joins TRBV28 to TRBJ2-2; D is ambiguous. This CDR3 contains 12 residues. Deletions cut 3 bases from V and 6 bases from J, with 5 bases between. Per the germline V gene, CDR1 is MDHEN and CDR2 is SYDVKM. The CDR3 loop is CASSFGAGELFF. The CDR3 DNA is TGTGCCAGCAGTTTTGGAGCCGGGGAGCTGTTTTTT.

This clone was counted only a few times. The chain uses TRBV5-1 and TRBJ1-2, with D uncertain. The V gene lost 0 bases and the J gene lost 3 bases, with 3 bases spanning the gap. The germline V gene encodes CDR1 SGHRS and CDR2 YFSETQ. The length of the CDR3 is 12 residues. CDR3 amino acids: CASSLGDYGYTF. The DNA of the CDR3 is TGCGCCAGCAGCTTGGGGGACTATGGCTACACCTTC. Full variable domain (remainder filled in from reference TRBV5-1 and TRBJ1-2): KAGVTQTPRYLIKTRGQQVTLSCSPISGHRSVSWYQQTPGQGLQFLFEYFSETQRNKGNFPGRFSGRQFSNSRSEMNVSTLELGDSALYLCASSLGDYGYTFGSGTRLTVV.

The chain has TRBV30 and TRBJ1-2, with a tentative D call TRBD1 (5 bases). V dropped 0 bases and J dropped 4 bases, with 9 bases sitting between them. The germline CDR1 and CDR2 sequences are GTSNPN and SVGIG (reference sequence). The CDR3 spans 13 residues. The CDR3: CAWSVSGPYGYTF. CDR3 nucleotides: TGTGCCTGGAGTGTATCGGGGCCCTATGGCTACACCTTC.

The J gene is TRBJ2-1, the V gene TRBV19; no reliable D call. The CDR3 has 14 residues. From germline, CDR1 is LNHDA and CDR2 SQIVND (reference sequence). V was cut by 5 bases and J by 6 bases, with 14 bases left in between. CDR3 in amino acids: CASSHPPPGNEQFF. CDR3 nucleotide sequence: TGTGCCAGTAGTCATCCCCCTCCGGGCAATGAGCAGTTCTTC. Supplemented by reference TRBV19 and TRBJ2-1, the full variable domain reads DGGITQSPKYLFRKEGQNVTLSCEQNLNHDAMYWYRQDPGQGLRLIYYSQIVNDFQKGDIAEGYSVSREKKESFPLTVTSAQKNPTAFYLCASSHPPPGNEQFFGPGTRLTVL.

The chain has TRBV5-4 and TRBJ2-7, with D possibly TRBD2 on 6 matching bases. CDR1 and CDR2 from the germline V gene are SGHNT and YYREEE (reference sequence). The CDR3 runs 15 residues. V lost 4 bases to trimming and J lost 3 bases, with 17 bases between them. The CDR3 loop is CASSPFGTSDYEQYF. The CDR3 nucleotides read TGTGCCAGCAGCCCTTTTGGGACTTCTGACTACGAGCAGTACTTC.

In its sample, this clone was seen a few times. The chain links TRBV6-5 to TRBJ1-2; 7 bases line up with TRBD1. The trim removed 1 base at V and 8 bases at J, leaving 7 bases unmatched. The germline V gene has CDR1 MNHEY and CDR2 SVGAGI. CDR3 length: 14 residues. CDR3 nucleotide sequence: TGTGCCAGCAGTTACTTCACAGGGGATGGAGGCTACACCTTC. It yields the protein CASSYFTGDGGYTF.

The chain recombines TRBV5-1 with TRBJ2-7; possible D gene TRBD1, 6 bases. Looked up from germline, CDR1 is SGHRS and CDR2 is YFSETQ. Trimming took 2 bases from V and 4 from J, leaving 16 bases between them. The CDR3 loop spans 15 amino acids. The CDR3: CASSFQGPPGYEQYF. The DNA of the CDR3 is TGCGCCAGCAGCTTTCAGGGGCCTCCCGGGTACGAGCAGTACTTC. The full variable domain, in which reference TRBV5-1 and TRBJ2-7 provide the parts outside the CDR3, is KAGVTQTPRYLIKTRGQQVTLSCSPISGHRSVSWYQQTPGQGLQFLFEYFSETQRNKGNFPGRFSGRQFSNSRSEMNVSTLELGDSALYLCASSFQGPPGYEQYFGPGTRLTVT.

V is TRBV25-1 and J is TRBJ2-7, with D possibly matching TRBD1 (6 bases). The V gene lost 4 bases and the J gene lost 2 bases, with 12 bases spanning the gap. CDR1 is MGHDK and CDR2 is SYGVNS in the germline V gene. This CDR3 contains 14 residues. The CDR3 protein is CASSVSGAPYEQYF. The CDR3 DNA is TGTGCCAGCAGTGTTTCAGGGGCGCCCTACGAGCAGTACTTC.

This chain connects TRBV29-1 to TRBJ2-1, with D possibly matching TRBD2 (5 bases). The V end lost 5 bases, the J end lost 0 bases, and 14 bases lay between the germline ends. The CDR3 runs to 15 residues. Germline V gene data show CDR1 as SQVTM and CDR2 as ANQGSEA. CDR3 in DNA: TGCAGCGTTTTCCAAGCGGAAAGCTCCTACAATGAGCAGTTCTTC. Protein sequence: CSVFQAESSYNEQFF.

V usage is TRBV4-3 and J usage is TRBJ2-7; a weak D match, TRBD2 (6 bases). This CDR3 contains 16 residues. Trimming shortened V by 1 base and J by 2 bases, and 15 bases separated the two germline ends. The V gene's germline CDR1 is LGHNA and CDR2 YSLEER. In nucleotides, the CDR3 is TGCGCCAGCAGCCAAGCCGTACGGGAGCCCACCTACGAGCAGTACTTC. It translates to CASSQAVREPTYEQYF.